This TCR beta chain was retrieved from a study of long-term antiretroviral therapy in people with HIV. At survey level, the immunoSEQ assay was run in its v3.0 version. Assay: immunoSEQ multiplex PCR; the TCRdb copy retains only in-frame clones and omits some. The table lists about 17,000 clones, 75% to 85% of them singletons. Notes on this clone: The antigen is not known.

Broader study findings: The clones with expansion before ART were dominant in the repertoire at all time points.

CDR1 is MGHRA and CDR2 is YSYEKL in the germline V gene. The CDR3 has 17 residues. V gave up 2 bases and J gave up 2 bases; unmatched junction bases: 9. The samples, holding 1-10 million cryopreserved PBMC, were thawed before DNA extraction was carried out. The TCR sequence derives from a man aged 50 to 60 with HIV. The input for sequencing was unsorted PBMCs, taken 0.3 years before starting antiretroviral therapy. The chain uses TRBV4-1 and TRBJ2-1, with 7 bases aligning to TRBD1. The CDR3 protein is CASSQSRGTVTYNEQFF. The CDR3 nucleotides are TGCGCCAGCAGCCAATCAAGAGGGACAGTTACCTACAATGAGCAGTTCTTC.